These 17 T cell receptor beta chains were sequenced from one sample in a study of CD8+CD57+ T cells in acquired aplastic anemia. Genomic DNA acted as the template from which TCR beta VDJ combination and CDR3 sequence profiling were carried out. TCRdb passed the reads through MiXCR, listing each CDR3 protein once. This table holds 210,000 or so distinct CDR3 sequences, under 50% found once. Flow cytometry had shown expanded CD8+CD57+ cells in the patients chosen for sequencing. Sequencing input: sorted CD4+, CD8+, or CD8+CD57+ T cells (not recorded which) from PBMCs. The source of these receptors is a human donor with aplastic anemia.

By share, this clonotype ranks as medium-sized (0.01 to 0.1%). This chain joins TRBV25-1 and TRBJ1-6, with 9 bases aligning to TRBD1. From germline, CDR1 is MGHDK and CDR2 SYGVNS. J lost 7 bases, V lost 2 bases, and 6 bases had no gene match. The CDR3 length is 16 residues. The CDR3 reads CASSETGQGGNSPLHF. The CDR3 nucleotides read TGTGCCAGCAGTGAAACGGGACAGGGAGGGAATTCACCCCTCCACTTT.

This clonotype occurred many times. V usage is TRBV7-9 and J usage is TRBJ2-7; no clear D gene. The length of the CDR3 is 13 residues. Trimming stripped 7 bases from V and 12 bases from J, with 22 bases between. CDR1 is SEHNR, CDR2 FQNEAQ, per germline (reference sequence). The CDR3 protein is CASTDGPGVKGYF. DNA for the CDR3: TGTGCCAGCACCGATGGACCGGGTGTGAAGGGGTACTTC.

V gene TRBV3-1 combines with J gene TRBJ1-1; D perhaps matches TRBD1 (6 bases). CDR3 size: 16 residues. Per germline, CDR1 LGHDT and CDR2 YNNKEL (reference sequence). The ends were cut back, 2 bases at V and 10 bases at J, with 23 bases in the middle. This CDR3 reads CASSQLAGGRGEGAFF. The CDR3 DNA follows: TGTGCCAGCAGCCAATTAGCGGGGGGGCGAGGGGAAGGAGCTTTCTTT.

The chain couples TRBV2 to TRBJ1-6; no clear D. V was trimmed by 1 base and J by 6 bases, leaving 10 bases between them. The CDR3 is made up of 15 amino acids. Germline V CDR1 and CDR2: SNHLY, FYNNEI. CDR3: CASSEDGPSNSPLHF. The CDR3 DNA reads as TGTGCCAGCAGTGAAGACGGACCTTCTAATTCACCCCTCCACTTT.

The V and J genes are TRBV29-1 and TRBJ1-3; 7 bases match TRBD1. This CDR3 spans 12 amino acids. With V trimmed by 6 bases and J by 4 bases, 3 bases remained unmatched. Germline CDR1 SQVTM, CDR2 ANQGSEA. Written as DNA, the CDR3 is TGCAGCGTGTTGACAGGGGGAAACACCATATATTTT. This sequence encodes CSVLTGGNTIYF.

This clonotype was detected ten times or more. The CDR3 nucleotides are TGCAGTGCGAGTAGGTTCGGGGGGGCGCCTTGGGGTGAGCAGTTCTTC. Protein sequence: CSASRFGGAPWGEQFF. This chain joins TRBV20-1 and TRBJ2-1, with 8 bases that match TRBD2. CDR1 DFQATT and CDR2 SNEGSKA come from the germline V gene (reference sequence). The CDR3 consists of 16 residues. V was pared by 6 bases and J by 9 bases, with 19 bases of the junction left unmatched.

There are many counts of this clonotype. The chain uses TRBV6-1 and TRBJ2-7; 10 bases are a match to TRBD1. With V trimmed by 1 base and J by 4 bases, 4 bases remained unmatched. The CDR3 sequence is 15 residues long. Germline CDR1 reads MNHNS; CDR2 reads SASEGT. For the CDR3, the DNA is TGTGCCAGCAGTGAAGTTTGGACAGGGGGTTACGAGCAGTACTTC. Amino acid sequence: CASSEVWTGGYEQYF.

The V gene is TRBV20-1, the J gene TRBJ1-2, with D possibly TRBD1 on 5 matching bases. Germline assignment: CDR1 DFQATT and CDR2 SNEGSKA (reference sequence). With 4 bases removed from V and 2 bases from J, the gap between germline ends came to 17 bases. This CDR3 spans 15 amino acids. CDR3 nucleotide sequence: TGCAGTGCTACGTCAGGACAACAGGAGAACTATGGCTACACCTTC. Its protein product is CSATSGQQENYGYTF.

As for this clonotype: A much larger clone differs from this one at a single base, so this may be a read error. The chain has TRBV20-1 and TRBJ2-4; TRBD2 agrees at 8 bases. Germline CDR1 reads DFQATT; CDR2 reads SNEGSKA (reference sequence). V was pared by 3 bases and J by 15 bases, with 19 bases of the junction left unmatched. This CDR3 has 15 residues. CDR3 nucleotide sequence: TGCAGTGCTAGTGGCCCCGGTTCAGCGGGGGACTCGGGGTACTTC. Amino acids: CSASGPGSAGDSGYF.

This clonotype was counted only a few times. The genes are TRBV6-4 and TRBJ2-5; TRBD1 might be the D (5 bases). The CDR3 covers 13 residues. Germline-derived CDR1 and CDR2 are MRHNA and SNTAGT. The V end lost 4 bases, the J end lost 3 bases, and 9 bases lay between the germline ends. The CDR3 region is CASSGHRKETQYF. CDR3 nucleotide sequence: TGTGCCAGCAGTGGGCACAGGAAAGAGACCCAGTACTTC.

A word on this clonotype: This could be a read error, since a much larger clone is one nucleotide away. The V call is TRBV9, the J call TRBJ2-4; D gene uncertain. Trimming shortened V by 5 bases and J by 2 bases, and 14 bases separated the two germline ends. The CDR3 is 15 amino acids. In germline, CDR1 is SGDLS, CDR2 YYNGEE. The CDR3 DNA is TGTGCCAGCAGAGGACCGACACCTACCAAAAACATTCAGTACTTC. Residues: CASRGPTPTKNIQYF.

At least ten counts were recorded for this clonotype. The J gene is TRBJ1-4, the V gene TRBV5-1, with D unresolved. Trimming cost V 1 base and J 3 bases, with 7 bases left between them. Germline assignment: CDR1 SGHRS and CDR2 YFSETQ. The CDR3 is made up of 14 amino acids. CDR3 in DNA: TGCGCCAGCAGCTTGAGCAGCTCTAATGAAAAACTGTTTTTT. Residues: CASSLSSSNEKLFF.

CDR3 nucleotides: TGCAGCGTTGGGGGGACAGGGGGAGAGACCCAGTACTTC. This translates into CSVGGTGGETQYF. The chain couples TRBV29-1 to TRBJ2-5; the match to TRBD1 covers 11 bases. This CDR3 contains 13 residues. V shed 4 bases, J shed 4 bases, and the junction held 2 bases outside the gene matches. Germline CDR1 and CDR2: SQVTM and ANQGSEA.

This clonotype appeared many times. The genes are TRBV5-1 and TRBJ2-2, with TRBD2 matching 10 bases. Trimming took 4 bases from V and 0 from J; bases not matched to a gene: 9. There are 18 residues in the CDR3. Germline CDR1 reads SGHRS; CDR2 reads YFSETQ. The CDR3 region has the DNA TGCGCCAGCAGCCGGCCCGGAGCGGGGGGGCCGAACACCGGGGAGCTGTTTTTT. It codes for CASSRPGAGGPNTGELFF.

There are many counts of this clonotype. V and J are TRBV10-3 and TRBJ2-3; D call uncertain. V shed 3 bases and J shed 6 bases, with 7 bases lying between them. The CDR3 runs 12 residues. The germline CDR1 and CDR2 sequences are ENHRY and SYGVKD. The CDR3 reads CAISEVADTQYF. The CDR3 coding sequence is TGTGCCATCAGTGAAGTAGCTGATACGCAGTATTTT.

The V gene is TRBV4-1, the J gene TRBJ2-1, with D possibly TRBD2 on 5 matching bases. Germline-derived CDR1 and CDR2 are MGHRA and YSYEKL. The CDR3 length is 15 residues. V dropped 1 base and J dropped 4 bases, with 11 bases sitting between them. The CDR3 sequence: CASSQAGVRYNEQFF. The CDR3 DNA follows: TGCGCCAGCAGCCAAGCCGGGGTCAGGTACAATGAGCAGTTCTTC.

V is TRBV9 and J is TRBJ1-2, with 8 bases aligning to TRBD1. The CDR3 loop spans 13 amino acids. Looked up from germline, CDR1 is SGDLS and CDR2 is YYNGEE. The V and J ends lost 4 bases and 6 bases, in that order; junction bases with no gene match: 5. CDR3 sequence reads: CASSNWDRHGYTF. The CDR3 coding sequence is TGTGCCAGCAGCAACTGGGACAGGCATGGCTACACCTTC.